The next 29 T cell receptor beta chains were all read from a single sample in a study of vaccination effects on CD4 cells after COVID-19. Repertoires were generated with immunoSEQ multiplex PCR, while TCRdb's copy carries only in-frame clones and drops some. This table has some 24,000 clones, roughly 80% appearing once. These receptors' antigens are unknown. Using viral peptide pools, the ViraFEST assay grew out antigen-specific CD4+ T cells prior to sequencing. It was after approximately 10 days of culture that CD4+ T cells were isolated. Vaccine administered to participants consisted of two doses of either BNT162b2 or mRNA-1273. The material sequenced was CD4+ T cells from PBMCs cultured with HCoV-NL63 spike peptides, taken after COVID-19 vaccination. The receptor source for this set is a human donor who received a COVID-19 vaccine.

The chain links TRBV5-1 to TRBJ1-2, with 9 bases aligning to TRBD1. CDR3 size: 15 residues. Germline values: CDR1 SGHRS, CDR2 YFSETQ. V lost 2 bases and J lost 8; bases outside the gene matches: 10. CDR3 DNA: TGCGCCAGCAGCTTTGGGGCCACAGGGGGCGGAGGCTACACCTTC. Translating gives CASSFGATGGGGYTF.

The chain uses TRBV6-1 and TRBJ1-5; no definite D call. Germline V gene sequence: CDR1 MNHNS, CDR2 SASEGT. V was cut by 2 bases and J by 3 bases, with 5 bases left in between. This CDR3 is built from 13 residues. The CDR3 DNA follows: TGTGCCAGCAGTGAATTTCTCAATCAGCCCCAGCATTTT. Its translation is CASSEFLNQPQHF.

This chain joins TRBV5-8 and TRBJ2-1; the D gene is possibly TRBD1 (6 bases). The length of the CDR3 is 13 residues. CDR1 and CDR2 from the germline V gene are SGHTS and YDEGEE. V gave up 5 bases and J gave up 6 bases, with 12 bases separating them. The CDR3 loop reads CASSPNRVNEQFF. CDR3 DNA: TGTGCCAGCAGTCCCAACAGGGTCAATGAGCAGTTCTTC.

The CDR3 DNA is TGTGCCAGCAGCGTAGTACTGCGGGGGGTCCTCTCCTACGAGCAGTACTTC. Translation gives CASSVVLRGVLSYEQYF. V and J are TRBV9 and TRBJ2-7, with 8 bases fitting TRBD2. The CDR3 is made up of 17 amino acids. V was pared by 0 bases and J by 0 bases, with 8 bases of the junction left unmatched. The germline V gene has CDR1 SGDLS and CDR2 YYNGEE.

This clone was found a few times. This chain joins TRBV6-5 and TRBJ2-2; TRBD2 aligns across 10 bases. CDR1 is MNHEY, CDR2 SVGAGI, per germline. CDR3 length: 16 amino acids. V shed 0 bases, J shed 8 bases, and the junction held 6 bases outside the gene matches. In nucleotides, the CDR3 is TGTGCCAGCAGTTACTCCAGCGGGAGGGGTCTGGGGGAGCTGTTTTTT. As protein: CASSYSSGRGLGELFF.

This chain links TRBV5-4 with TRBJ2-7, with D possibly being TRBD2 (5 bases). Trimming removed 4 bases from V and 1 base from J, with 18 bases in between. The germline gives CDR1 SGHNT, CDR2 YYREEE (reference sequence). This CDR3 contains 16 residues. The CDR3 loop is CASSLGGPLDSYEQYF. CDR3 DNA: TGTGCCAGCAGCCTGGGCGGGCCCTTGGATTCCTACGAGCAGTACTTC. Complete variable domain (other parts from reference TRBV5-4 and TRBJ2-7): ETGVTQSPTHLIKTRGQQVTLRCSSQSGHNTVSWYQQALGQGPQFIFQYYREEENGRGNFPPRFSGLQFPNYSSELNVNALELDDSALYLCASSLGGPLDSYEQYFGPGTRLTVT.

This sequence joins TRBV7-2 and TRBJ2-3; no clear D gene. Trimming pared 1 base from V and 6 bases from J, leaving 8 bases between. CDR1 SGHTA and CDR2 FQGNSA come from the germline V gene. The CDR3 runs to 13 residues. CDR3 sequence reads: CASSLVRLDTQYF. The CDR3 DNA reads TGTGCCAGCAGCTTAGTGCGTCTGGATACGCAGTATTTT.

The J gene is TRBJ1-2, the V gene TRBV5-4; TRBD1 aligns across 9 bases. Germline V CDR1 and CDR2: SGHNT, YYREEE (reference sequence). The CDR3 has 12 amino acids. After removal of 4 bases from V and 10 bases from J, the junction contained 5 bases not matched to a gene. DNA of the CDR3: TGTGCCAGCAGCATCCGGACAGGGGACTACACCTTC. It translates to CASSIRTGDYTF.

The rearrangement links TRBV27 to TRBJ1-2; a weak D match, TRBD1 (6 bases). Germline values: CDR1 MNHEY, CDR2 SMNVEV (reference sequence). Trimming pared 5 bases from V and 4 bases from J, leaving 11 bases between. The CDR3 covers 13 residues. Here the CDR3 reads CASSPGVGYGYTF. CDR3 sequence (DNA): TGTGCCAGCAGTCCAGGGGTGGGCTATGGCTACACCTTC.

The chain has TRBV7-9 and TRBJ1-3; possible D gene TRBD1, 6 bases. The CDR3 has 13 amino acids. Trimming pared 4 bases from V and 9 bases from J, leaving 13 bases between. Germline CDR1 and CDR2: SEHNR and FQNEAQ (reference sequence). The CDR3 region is CASSSRTAGTIYF. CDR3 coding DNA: TGTGCCAGCAGCTCCCGGACAGCAGGCACCATATATTTT.

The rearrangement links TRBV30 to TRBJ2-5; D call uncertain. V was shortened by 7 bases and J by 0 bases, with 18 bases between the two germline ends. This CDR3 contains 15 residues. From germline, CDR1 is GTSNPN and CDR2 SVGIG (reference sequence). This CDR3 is CAFKPDLLYQETQYF. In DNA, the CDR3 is TGTGCCTTCAAGCCGGACCTCCTATACCAAGAGACCCAGTACTTC.

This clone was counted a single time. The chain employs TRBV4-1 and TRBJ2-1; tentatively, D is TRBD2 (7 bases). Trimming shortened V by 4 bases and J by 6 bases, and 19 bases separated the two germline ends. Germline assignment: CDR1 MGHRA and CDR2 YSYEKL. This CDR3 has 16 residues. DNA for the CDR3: TGCGCCAGCAGCCGAACGGAGCGGGACACCTTCAATGAGCAGTTCTTC. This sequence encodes CASSRTERDTFNEQFF.

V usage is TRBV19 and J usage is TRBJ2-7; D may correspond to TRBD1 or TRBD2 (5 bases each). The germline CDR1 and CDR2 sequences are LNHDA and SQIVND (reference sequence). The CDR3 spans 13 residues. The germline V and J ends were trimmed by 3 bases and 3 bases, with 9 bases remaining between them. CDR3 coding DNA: TGTGCCAGTAGTATCCGGGGCTTCTACGAGCAGTACTTC. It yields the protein CASSIRGFYEQYF.

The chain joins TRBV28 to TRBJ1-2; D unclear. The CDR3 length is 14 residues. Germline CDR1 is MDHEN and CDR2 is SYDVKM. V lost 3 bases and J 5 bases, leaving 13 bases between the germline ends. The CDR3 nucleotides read TGTGCCAGCAGTTTGGTTGCAGGTTCTTATGGCTACACCTTC. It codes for CASSLVAGSYGYTF.

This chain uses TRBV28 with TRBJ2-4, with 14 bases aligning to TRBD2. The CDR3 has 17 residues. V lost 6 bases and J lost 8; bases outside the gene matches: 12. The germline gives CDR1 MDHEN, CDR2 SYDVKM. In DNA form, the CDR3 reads TGTGCCAGCAGCCCCAGGGGACTAGCGGGAGTGGGGGACATTCAGTACTTC. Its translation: CASSPRGLAGVGDIQYF.

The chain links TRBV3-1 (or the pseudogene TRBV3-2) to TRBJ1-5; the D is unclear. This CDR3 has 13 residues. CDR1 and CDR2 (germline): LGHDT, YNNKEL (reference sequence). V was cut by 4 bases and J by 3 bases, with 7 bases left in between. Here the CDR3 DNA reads TGTGCCAGCAGCCCCTCGGACAATCAGCCCCAGCATTTT. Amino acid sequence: CASSPSDNQPQHF.

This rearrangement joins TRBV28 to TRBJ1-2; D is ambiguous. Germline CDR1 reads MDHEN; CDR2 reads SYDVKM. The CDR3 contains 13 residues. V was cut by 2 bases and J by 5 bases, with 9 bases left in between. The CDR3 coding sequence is TGTGCCAGCAGTTTAAGTGCGGTATATGGCTACACCTTC. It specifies CASSLSAVYGYTF.

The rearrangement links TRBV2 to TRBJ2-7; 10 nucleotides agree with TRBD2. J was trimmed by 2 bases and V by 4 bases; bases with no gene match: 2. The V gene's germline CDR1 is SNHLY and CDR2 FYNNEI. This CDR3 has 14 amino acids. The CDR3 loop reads CASSGLAGAYEQYF. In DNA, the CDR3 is TGTGCCAGCAGTGGGCTAGCGGGAGCCTACGAGCAGTACTTC.

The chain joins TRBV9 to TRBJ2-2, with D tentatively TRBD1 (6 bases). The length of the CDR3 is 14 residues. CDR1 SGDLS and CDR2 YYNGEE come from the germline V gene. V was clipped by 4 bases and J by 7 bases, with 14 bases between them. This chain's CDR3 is CASSLRTVGGELFF. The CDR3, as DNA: TGTGCCAGCAGCCTACGGACAGTGGGCGGGGAGCTGTTTTTT.

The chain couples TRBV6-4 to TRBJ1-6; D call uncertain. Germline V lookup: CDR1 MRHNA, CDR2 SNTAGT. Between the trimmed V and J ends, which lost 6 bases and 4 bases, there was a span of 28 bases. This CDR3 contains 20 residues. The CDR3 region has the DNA TGTGCCAGCAGCCGCCCCCCCCTTTTGTTAGGCCGAAGATATAATTCACCCCTCCACTTT. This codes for CASSRPPLLLGRRYNSPLHF.

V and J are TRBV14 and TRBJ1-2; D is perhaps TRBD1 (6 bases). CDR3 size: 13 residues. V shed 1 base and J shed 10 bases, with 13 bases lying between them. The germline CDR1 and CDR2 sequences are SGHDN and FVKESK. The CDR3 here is CASSQVSRGDYTF. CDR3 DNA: TGTGCCAGCAGCCAAGTTAGCAGGGGCGACTACACCTTC. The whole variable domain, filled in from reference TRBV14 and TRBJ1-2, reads EAGVTQFPSHSVIEKGQTVTLRCDPISGHDNLYWYRRVMGKEIKFLLHFVKESKQDESGMPNNRFLAERTGGTYSTLKVQPAELEDSGVYFCASSQVSRGDYTFGSGTRLTVV.

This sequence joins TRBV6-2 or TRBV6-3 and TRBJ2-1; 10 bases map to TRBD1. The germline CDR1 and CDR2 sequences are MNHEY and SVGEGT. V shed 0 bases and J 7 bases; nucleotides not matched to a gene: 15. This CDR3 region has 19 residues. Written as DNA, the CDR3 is TGTGCCAGCAGTTACTCGAGGGGACTAGGACAGGGGGATACGAATGAGCAGTTCTTC. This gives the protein CASSYSRGLGQGDTNEQFF.

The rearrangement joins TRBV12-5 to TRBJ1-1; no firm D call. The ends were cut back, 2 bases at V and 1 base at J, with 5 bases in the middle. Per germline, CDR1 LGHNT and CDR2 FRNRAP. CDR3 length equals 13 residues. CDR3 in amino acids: CASGLRGNTEAFF. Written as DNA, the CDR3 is TGTGCTAGTGGTTTGAGAGGGAACACTGAAGCTTTCTTT.

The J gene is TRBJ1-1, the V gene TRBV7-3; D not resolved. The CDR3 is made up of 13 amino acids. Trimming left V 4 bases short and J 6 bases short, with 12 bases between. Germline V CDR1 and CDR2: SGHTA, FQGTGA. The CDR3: CASSSGRRAEAFF. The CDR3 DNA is TGTGCCAGCAGCTCAGGACGTCGCGCTGAAGCTTTCTTT.

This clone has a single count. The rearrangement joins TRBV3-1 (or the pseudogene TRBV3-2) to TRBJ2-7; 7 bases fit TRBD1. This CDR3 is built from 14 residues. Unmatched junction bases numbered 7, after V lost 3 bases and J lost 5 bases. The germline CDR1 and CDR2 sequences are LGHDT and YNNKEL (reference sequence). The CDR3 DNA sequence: TGTGCCAGCAGCCACCAGGGGGTAAGGGACGAGCAGTACTTC. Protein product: CASSHQGVRDEQYF.

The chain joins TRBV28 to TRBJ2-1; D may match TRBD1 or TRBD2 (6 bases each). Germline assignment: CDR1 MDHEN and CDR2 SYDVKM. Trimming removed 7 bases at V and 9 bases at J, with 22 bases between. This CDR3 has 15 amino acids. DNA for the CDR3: TGTGCCAGCATCCCGGGGGCCCCTATCAAAGGTGAGCAGTTCTTC. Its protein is CASIPGAPIKGEQFF.

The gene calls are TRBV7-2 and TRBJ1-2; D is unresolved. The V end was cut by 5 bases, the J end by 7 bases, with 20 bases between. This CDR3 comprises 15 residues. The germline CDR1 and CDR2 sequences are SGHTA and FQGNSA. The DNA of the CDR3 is TGTGCCAGCAGCCCGCTAGTCGGGTATCGGGGTGGCTACACCTTC. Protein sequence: CASSPLVGYRGGYTF. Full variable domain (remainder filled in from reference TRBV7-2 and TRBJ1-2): GAGVSQSPSNKVTEKGKDVELRCDPISGHTALYWYRQSLGQGLEFLIYFQGNSAPDKSGLPSDRFSAERTGGSVSTLTIQRTQQEDSAVYLCASSPLVGYRGGYTFGSGTRLTVV.

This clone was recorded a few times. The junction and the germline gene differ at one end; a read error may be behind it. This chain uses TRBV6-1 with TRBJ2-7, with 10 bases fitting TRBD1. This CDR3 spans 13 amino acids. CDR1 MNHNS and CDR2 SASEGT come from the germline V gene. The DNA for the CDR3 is TGTGCCAGCAGTGAAGGGGGACAGGGGCATATGAACTTC. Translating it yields CASSEGGQGHMNF.

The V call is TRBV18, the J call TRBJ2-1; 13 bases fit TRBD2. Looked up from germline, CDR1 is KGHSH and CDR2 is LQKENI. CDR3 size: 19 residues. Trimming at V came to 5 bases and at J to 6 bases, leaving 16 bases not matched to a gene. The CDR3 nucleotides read TGTGCCAGCTCAGAGGGAAGGACTAGCGGGAGAACTCAGGTCAATGAGCAGTTCTTC. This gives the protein CASSEGRTSGRTQVNEQFF.